This TCR beta chain originates from a study of OX40 agonist ivuxolimab in advanced cancers. Study as a whole: Patients received the agonistic anti-OX40 (CD134) antibody ivuxolimab. A mean age of roughly 60 years, range roughly 20 to 90, was recorded, and 70% to 85% were male. Three patients had partial responses: one hepatocellular carcinoma, two cutaneous melanoma.

Germline-derived CDR1 and CDR2 are LGHNA and YSLEER. V was pared by 0 bases and J by 11 bases, with 7 bases between. CDR3 length: 11 residues. Some clones are missing from TCRdb's copy, which holds only in-frame ones; the method was immunoSEQ multiplex PCR. The table includes around 100,000 clones, 75% to 95% detected once. This specimen consisted of CD4+ or CD8+ T cells sorted from blood, obtained in a trial of the OX40 agonist ivuxolimab. The TCR comes from an adult with an advanced solid tumor such as melanoma, head and neck, liver or kidney cancer. The chain combines TRBV4-3 with TRBJ1-1; D is possibly TRBD1 (5 bases). CDR3 amino acids: CASSQEGVAFF. CDR3 DNA sequence: TGCGCCAGCAGCCAAGAGGGGGTCGCTTTCTTT.